This is a list of T cell receptor beta chains from one sample in a study of CD8 T cells in Susac syndrome. TCRdb redid the calling of the immunoSEQ multiplex PCR reads with MiXCR, one entry per CDR3 protein. The data contain about 180,000 distinct CDR3 sequences, 90% to 97% of them singletons. Sequencing was carried out using CD4+ T cells from PBMCs. The receptors derive from a human donor with multiple sclerosis. The CDR3 runs from the conserved cysteine through the conserved F or W. The D gene is left open where the match is weak. Not all rows give a size; the values are once, few, many and, for expanded clones, a class.

size	V	J	D	DNA	CDR3
.	TRBV5-1	TRBJ2-5	.	TGCGCCAGCAGCTTGGCTGCGGAAGAGACCCAGTACTTC	CASSLAAEETQYF
.	TRBV4-2	TRBJ2-3	TRBD2	TGTGCCAGCAGCCAAGATAGGAGCGGGGGCGGCACAGATACGCAGTATTTT	CASSQDRSGGGTDTQYF
.	TRBV6-6	TRBJ1-2	.	TGTGCCAGCACCCGAGCTAACTATGGCTACACCTTC	CASTRANYGYTF
once	TRBV9	TRBJ2-3	.	TGTGCCAGCAGCGTAGCCACAGGCACAGATACGCAGTATTTT	CASSVATGTDTQYF
.	TRBV6-6	TRBJ2-1	.	TGTGCCAGCCACAGCGCCCGGAGGAATGAGCAGTTCTTC	CASHSARRNEQFF
.	TRBV18	TRBJ2-4	TRBD1	TGTGCCAGCTCACTCCAGGCACCGGGACAGGGGGACATTCAGTACTTC	CASSLQAPGQGDIQYF
once	TRBV4-2	TRBJ2-7	TRBD2	TGTGCCAGCAGCCAGGAACTAGCGGGGGACTCCTACGAGCAGTACTTC	CASSQELAGDSYEQYF
.	TRBV29-1	TRBJ1-2	TRBD1	TGCAGCGTGGGGGCCCAGGGGGCGGACTATGGCTACACCTTC	CSVGAQGADYGYTF
.	TRBV12-3/TRBV12-4	TRBJ2-7	.	TGTGCCAGCACCTACGGACTTAATTCTGGGGAGCAGTACTTC	CASTYGLNSGEQYF
.	TRBV20-1	TRBJ2-1	.	TGCAGTGCTAGTGAAGGGGTTGAGCAGTTCTTC	CSASEGVEQFF
once	TRBV9	TRBJ2-5	TRBD1	TGTGCCAGCAGCGAAGGGGACAGGAGAGAGACCCAGTACTTC	CASSEGDRRETQYF
.	TRBV6-1	TRBJ2-3	.	TGTGCCAGCAGAGAGAGGTACAGCTCAAGCACAGATACGCAGTATTTT	CASRERYSSSTDTQYF
.	TRBV7-9	TRBJ2-1	.	TGTGCCAGCAGCTTCCTACAGCGCAATGAGCAGTTCTTC	CASSFLQRNEQFF
.	TRBV20-1	TRBJ2-4	TRBD1	TGCAGTGCTAGGGGCAGGGGGAACATTCAGTACTTC	CSARGRGNIQYF
.	TRBV5-1	TRBJ1-6	.	TGCGCCAGCAGCTTGGAGACGGTTGAAAATTCACCCCTCCACTTT	CASSLETVENSPLHF
.	TRBV3-1	TRBJ1-2	.	TGTGCCAGCAGCACCCGGGACTTACTGGGTGGCTACACCTTC	CASSTRDLLGGYTF
.	TRBV12-3/TRBV12-4	TRBJ2-7	.	TGTGCCAGCAGTTTAGGAAATCTCTACGAGCAGTACTTC	CASSLGNLYEQYF
.	TRBV20-1	TRBJ2-2	TRBD1	TGCAGTGCTAGAGAGACAGGGAAAGGCGGGGAGCTGTTTTTT	CSARETGKGGELFF
.	TRBV19	TRBJ1-1	.	TGTGCCAGTAGGGGTGTTGGCCAGGGGAGCACTGAAGCTTTCTTT	CASRGVGQGSTEAFF
.	TRBV30	TRBJ1-5	TRBD1	TGTGCCTGGAGGGACAGGGAAGATCAGCCCCAGCATTTT	CAWRDREDQPQHF
.	TRBV25-1	TRBJ2-1	.	TGTGCCAGCAGTTTAACAGGCAGCAATGAGCAGTTCTTC	CASSLTGSNEQFF
.	TRBV9	TRBJ2-1	.	TGTGCCAGCAGCGTCCAGGATGGCAACAATGAGCAGTTCTTC	CASSVQDGNNEQFF
once	TRBV3-1	TRBJ2-5	TRBD2	TGTGCCAGCAGCCCGCAGACTAGCGGACAAGAGACCCAGTACTTC	CASSPQTSGQETQYF
.	TRBV3-1	TRBJ1-2	.	TGTGCCAGCAGCAGTGGGGCAGTTTATGGCTACACCTTC	CASSSGAVYGYTF
.	TRBV12-3/TRBV12-4	TRBJ1-5	.	TGTGCCAGCAGTTTGAAGAGCAATCAGCCCCAGCATTTT	CASSLKSNQPQHF
.	TRBV4-2	TRBJ2-2	TRBD2	TGTGCCAGCAGCCAAGGACTAGCGGGGATCACCGGGGAGCTGTTTTTT	CASSQGLAGITGELFF
.	TRBV20-1	TRBJ2-7	.	TGCAGTGCTAGAGATTTGGTCCCTGAGACCGAGCAGTACTTC	CSARDLVPETEQYF
once	TRBV20-1	TRBJ2-7	.	TGCAGTGCCTCAATCTGGCCCTCCTACGAGCAGTACTTC	CSASIWPSYEQYF
.	TRBV5-1	TRBJ2-7	.	TGCGCCAGCAGCTCCCCGCCGGTGGCTTGGCAGTACTTC	CASSSPPVAWQYF
.	TRBV29-1	TRBJ2-1	.	TGCAGCGTTGAAGATCGGACGCTGTTCTTC	CSVEDRTLFF